What follows are 19 T cell receptor beta chains derived from one specimen sequenced in a study of shared clonotypes between healthy human individuals. CD45RO-negative, CCR7-selected cells formed the naive CD8 fraction, which excluded terminally differentiated effector memory CD45RA+ cells. Assay: immunoSEQ multiplex PCR; the TCRdb copy retains only in-frame clones and omits some. The repertoire holds around 2.1 million clones, about 92% seen once, with 1.5% to 2% in the top ten. The sample was naive CD8+ T cells from PBMCs. Receptors were obtained from a man younger than 30 in good health. Some clones in this sample may be carry-over from other donors' samples.

This clone showed up just a few times. The chain combines TRBV7-6 with TRBJ2-2; 12 nucleotides agree with TRBD2. J was trimmed by 4 bases and V by 6 bases; bases with no gene match: 6. The CDR3 has 16 residues. The germline CDR1 and CDR2 sequences are SGHVS and FNYEAQ. The CDR3: CASSYGLAGLTGELFF. Here the CDR3 DNA reads TGTGCCAGCAGTTACGGACTAGCGGGACTCACCGGGGAGCTGTTTTTT.

The gene calls are TRBV6-4 and TRBJ1-5; TRBD1 aligns across 7 bases. In germline, CDR1 is MRHNA, CDR2 SNTAGT. The CDR3 contains 15 residues. V shed 5 bases, J shed 1 base, and the junction held 5 bases outside the gene matches. Here the CDR3 reads CASSRTGESNQPQHF. The CDR3 nucleotides are TGTGCCAGCAGTCGGACAGGCGAAAGCAATCAGCCCCAGCATTTT.

The V gene is TRBV12-1, the J gene TRBJ2-7; the table assigns TRBD2, which was not confirmed against the DNA. TRBV12-1 is a listed pseudogene. This CDR3 has 17 amino acids. The CDR3 nucleotides are TGTGCCAGCAGCTACGGTCCCGTTGTACTCTCAACGGGCGAGCAGTACTTC. It encodes CASSYGPVVLSTGEQYF.

This clone was seen only a few times. The chain employs TRBV7-9 and TRBJ1-1, with a possible D match to TRBD1 (5 bases). Germline-derived CDR1 and CDR2 are SEHNR and FQNEAQ (reference sequence). This CDR3 spans 12 amino acids. Trimming shortened V by 7 bases and J by 7 bases, and 13 bases separated the two germline ends. CDR3 amino acids: CASTWGAIEAFF. CDR3 nucleotide sequence: TGTGCCAGCACATGGGGCGCCATTGAAGCTTTCTTT.

The V gene is TRBV5-6, the J gene TRBJ2-2, with TRBD2 identical over 8 bases. Trimming cost V 4 bases and J 4 bases; bases outside gene matches: 12. This CDR3 comprises 17 residues. Germline CDR1 and CDR2: SGHDT and YYEEEE. In DNA form, the CDR3 reads TGTGCCAGCAGCCTCGGGGGCGGGAGGACAATCACCGGGGAGCTGTTTTTT. Protein product: CASSLGGGRTITGELFF.

The genes are TRBV29-1 and TRBJ2-5, with D perhaps being TRBD1 or TRBD2 (5 bases each). Germline V lookup: CDR1 SQVTM, CDR2 ANQGSEA. Trimming took 0 bases from V and 3 from J, leaving 17 bases between them. CDR3 size: 16 residues. CDR3: CSVEDLLGDGEETQYF. The CDR3 DNA is TGCAGCGTTGAAGATCTTCTGGGGGATGGGGAAGAGACCCAGTACTTC. The entire variable domain, with the rest obtained from reference TRBV29-1 and TRBJ2-5, is as follows: SAVISQKPSRDICQRGTSLTIQCQVDSQVTMMFWYRQQPGQSLTLIATANQGSEATYESGFVIDKFPISRPNLTFSTLTVSNMSPEDSSIYLCSVEDLLGDGEETQYFGPGTRLLVL.

J is TRBJ2-7 and V is TRBV28, with TRBD2 matching over 11 bases. The CDR3 is made up of 14 amino acids. Germline CDR1 and CDR2: MDHEN and SYDVKM. J was trimmed by 3 bases and V by 6 bases; bases with no gene match: 4. The CDR3 nucleotides are TGTGCCAGCAGCTGGGGGACTAGCGGCTACGAGCAGTACTTC. This sequence encodes CASSWGTSGYEQYF. The entire variable domain, with the rest obtained from reference TRBV28 and TRBJ2-7, is as follows: DVKVTQSSRYLVKRTGEKVFLECVQDMDHENMFWYRQDPGLGLRLIYFSYDVKMKEKGDIPEGYSVSREKKERFSLILESASTNQTSMYLCASSWGTSGYEQYFGPGTRLTVT.

This chain joins TRBV13 and TRBJ2-2; possibly TRBD1 for D (6 bases). V lost 3 bases and J lost 5, with 16 bases in between. This CDR3 is built from 16 residues. CDR1 and CDR2 (germline): PRHDT, FYEKMQ (reference sequence). CDR3 sequence reads: CASSFISRGPTGELFF. CDR3 bases: TGTGCCAGCAGCTTTATTAGCAGGGGACCTACCGGGGAGCTGTTTTTT.

This chain uses TRBV4-1 with TRBJ1-5, with D possibly TRBD1 on 5 matching bases. The germline gives CDR1 MGHRA, CDR2 YSYEKL. Deletions cut 1 base from V and 5 bases from J, with 15 bases between. This CDR3 contains 16 residues. The CDR3 protein is CASSQGPGLVHQPQHF. The CDR3, as DNA: TGCGCCAGCAGCCAAGGTCCAGGGTTGGTCCATCAGCCCCAGCATTTT.

The rearrangement uses TRBV27 and TRBJ1-1; D is ambiguous. Trimming stripped 5 bases from V and 2 bases from J, with 6 bases between. Germline CDR1 reads MNHEY; CDR2 reads SMNVEV (reference sequence). CDR3 length equals 12 residues. The CDR3 sequence is CASSDFNTEAFF. As DNA, the CDR3 is TGTGCCAGCAGTGACTTTAACACTGAAGCTTTCTTT.

V and J are TRBV18 and TRBJ2-1; 7 nucleotides align to TRBD2. From germline, CDR1 is KGHSH and CDR2 LQKENI. The CDR3 extends over 16 amino acids. Trimming removed 5 bases from V and 0 bases from J; junction bases left unmatched: 7. CDR3 amino acids: CASSLTSLSSYNEQFF. As DNA, the CDR3 is TGTGCCAGCTCATTGACTAGCCTAAGCTCCTACAATGAGCAGTTCTTC.

The chain's CDR3 is CASSQPTGGSYNEQFF. The CDR3 DNA follows: TGCGCCAGCAGCCAACCTACAGGGGGGTCCTACAATGAGCAGTTCTTC. The V gene is TRBV4-1, the J gene TRBJ2-1, with TRBD1 matching over 8 bases. Germline V gene data show CDR1 as MGHRA and CDR2 as YSYEKL. J lost 1 base, V lost 2 bases, and 4 bases had no gene match. The CDR3 totals 16 residues.

This chain links TRBV13 with TRBJ2-1; D perhaps matches TRBD2 (7 bases). This CDR3 is 14 amino acids long. Germline CDR1 and CDR2: PRHDT and FYEKMQ (reference sequence). V gave up 0 bases and J gave up 7 bases, with 10 bases separating them. For the CDR3, the DNA is TGTGCCAGCAGCTTAGGTGGGAGGGGGAATGAGCAGTTCTTC. It translates to CASSLGGRGNEQFF.

V is TRBV5-1 and J is TRBJ2-7, with no clear D. This CDR3 is built from 13 residues. Trimming removed 1 base from V and 2 bases from J, with 7 bases in between. CDR1 SGHRS and CDR2 YFSETQ come from the germline V gene. In DNA form, the CDR3 reads TGCGCCAGCAGCTTGCAACCAGCCTACGAGCAGTACTTC. This sequence encodes CASSLQPAYEQYF. The variable domain in full, completed from reference TRBV5-1 and TRBJ2-7, reads KAGVTQTPRYLIKTRGQQVTLSCSPISGHRSVSWYQQTPGQGLQFLFEYFSETQRNKGNFPGRFSGRQFSNSRSEMNVSTLELGDSALYLCASSLQPAYEQYFGPGTRLTVT.

This rearrangement joins TRBV5-4 to TRBJ2-7; D is possibly TRBD1 or TRBD2 (5 bases each). The CDR3 is 15 residues long. The germline V gene encodes CDR1 SGHNT and CDR2 YYREEE (reference sequence). Trimming removed 0 bases at V and 7 bases at J, with 17 bases between. In nucleotides, the CDR3 is TGTGCCAGCAGCTTGGGCCTGGGACGGGGTGAAGAGCAGTACTTC. Protein: CASSLGLGRGEEQYF.

This clone was observed a single time. V usage is TRBV2 and J usage is TRBJ2-1; either TRBD1 or TRBD2 may fit D (7 bases each). The ends were cut back, 2 bases at V and 6 bases at J, with 20 bases in the middle. Germline V CDR1 and CDR2: SNHLY, FYNNEI. CDR3 size: 17 residues. CDR3 region: CASSESRGGLRGNEQFF. Written as DNA, the CDR3 is TGTGCCAGCAGTGAATCCAGGGGGGGCCTCCGGGGCAATGAGCAGTTCTTC.

The chain couples TRBV4-3 to TRBJ2-5; possibly TRBD2 for D (5 bases). This CDR3 region has 17 residues. V dropped 1 base and J dropped 5 bases, with 20 bases sitting between them. Germline CDR1 is LGHNA and CDR2 is YSLEER. CDR3 amino acids: CASSQAWRGPSGETQYF. The CDR3 DNA reads TGCGCCAGCAGCCAAGCGTGGCGCGGACCCTCGGGGGAGACCCAGTACTTC.

The genes are TRBV6-1 and TRBJ2-2; 9 bases match TRBD1. The germline gives CDR1 MNHNS, CDR2 SASEGT. Trimming cost V 2 bases and J 0 bases; bases outside gene matches: 1. CDR3 length: 16 amino acids. CDR3 protein: CASSERTGANTGELFF. CDR3 DNA sequence: TGTGCCAGCAGTGAAAGGACAGGGGCGAACACCGGGGAGCTGTTTTTT.

This chain connects TRBV9 to TRBJ2-2; D tentatively fits TRBD1 or TRBD2 (6 bases each). The length of the CDR3 is 16 residues. V lost 4 bases to trimming and J lost 5 bases, with 18 bases between them. CDR1 is SGDLS, CDR2 YYNGEE, per germline. CDR3 nucleotides: TGTGCCAGCAGCCCTAGTGGGGGGCGCAGAACCGGGGAGCTGTTTTTT. It yields the protein CASSPSGGRRTGELFF.